The rows below give T cell receptor beta chains drawn from one sample of a study of T cell repertoires in breast cancer. TCRdb passed the emulsion pairing reads through MiXCR, listing each CDR3 protein once. The data hold about 40,000 distinct CDR3 sequences, with roughly 42% observed a single time. The sample comprised CD8+ T cells. The receptors derive from a pool of human donors with breast cancer or a healthy control (not recorded which). Each CDR3 is given with its conserved first and last residue. D genes are given only for firm matches. Clone sizes are given selectively: once, few, many, or a class where the clone is expanded.

CDR3aa: CASSDPRGKAGQPQHF; CDR3nt: TGTGCCAGCAGTGACCCCCGGGGGAAAGCGGGTCAGCCCCAGCATTTT; d_gene: .; j_gene: TRBJ1-5; v_gene: TRBV28; abundance: few
CDR3aa: CATSRDGEKLFF; CDR3nt: TGTGCCACCAGCAGAGATGGCGAAAAACTGTTTTTT; d_gene: .; j_gene: TRBJ1-4; v_gene: TRBV15; abundance: .
CDR3aa: CASRIGTVLDQYF; CDR3nt: TGTGCCAGCCGTATAGGGACAGTTCTCGATCAGTACTTC; d_gene: TRBD1; j_gene: TRBJ2-7; v_gene: TRBV28; abundance: few
CDR3aa: CASSPVGGRQTRGNSPLHF; CDR3nt: TGTGCCAGCAGTCCCGTCGGGGGACGCCAGACGAGGGGAAATTCACCCCTCCACTTT; d_gene: .; j_gene: TRBJ1-6; v_gene: TRBV27; abundance: .
CDR3aa: CASSRPQSDRYQETQYF; CDR3nt: TGTGCCAGCAGCCGACCACAATCGGACAGGTACCAAGAGACCCAGTACTTT; d_gene: TRBD1; j_gene: TRBJ2-5; v_gene: TRBV5-4; abundance: once
CDR3aa: CASSKGGSSSYNEQFF; CDR3nt: TGTGCCAGCAGCAAAGGGGGCAGTTCTTCCTACAATGAGCAGTTCTTC; d_gene: TRBD1; j_gene: TRBJ2-1; v_gene: TRBV4-2; abundance: .
CDR3aa: CASSPGTDYSNQPQHF; CDR3nt: TGTGCCAGCAGTCCGGGGACGGACTATAGCAATCAGCCCCAGCATTTT; d_gene: .; j_gene: TRBJ1-5; v_gene: TRBV27; abundance: many
CDR3aa: CASSRTSGIPETQYF; CDR3nt: TGTGCCAGCTCACGGACTAGCGGGATTCCGGAGACCCAGTACTTC; d_gene: TRBD2; j_gene: TRBJ2-5; v_gene: TRBV18; abundance: .
CDR3aa: CASSLFPNTEAFF; CDR3nt: TGTGCCAGCAGTTTATTTCCGAACACTGAAGCTTTCTTT; d_gene: .; j_gene: TRBJ1-1; v_gene: TRBV27; abundance: .
CDR3aa: CSAGWDYGYTF; CDR3nt: TGCAGTGCAGGGTGGGACTATGGCTACACCTTC; d_gene: .; j_gene: TRBJ1-2; v_gene: TRBV20-1; abundance: few
CDR3aa: CASSYIAGGSYEQYF; CDR3nt: TGTGCCAGCAGTTACATTGCGGGAGGGTCCTACGAGCAGTACTTC; d_gene: TRBD2; j_gene: TRBJ2-7; v_gene: TRBV6-9; abundance: .
CDR3aa: CASSLYWDANYNGQFF; CDR3nt: TGTGCCAGCTCACTGTATTGGGACGCTAACTACAATGGGCAGTTCTTC; d_gene: .; j_gene: TRBJ2-1; v_gene: TRBV18; abundance: .
CDR3aa: CSASGPSSYNSPLHF; CDR3nt: TGCAGTGCTAGTGGGCCCAGCTCCTATAATTCACCCCTCCACTTT; d_gene: .; j_gene: TRBJ1-6; v_gene: TRBV20-1; abundance: few
CDR3aa: CSVKDRGVREQYF; CDR3nt: TGCAGCGTTAAGGACAGGGGAGTGCGAGAGCAGTACTTC; d_gene: TRBD1; j_gene: TRBJ2-7; v_gene: TRBV29-1; abundance: few
CDR3aa: CASSTDRNEQFF; CDR3nt: TGTGCCAGTTCTACGGATCGCAATGAGCAGTTCTTC; d_gene: .; j_gene: TRBJ2-1; v_gene: TRBV18; abundance: .
CDR3aa: CASSFTGGTEAFF; CDR3nt: TGCGCCAGCAGCTTTACAGGGGGCACTGAAGCTTTCTTT; d_gene: TRBD1; j_gene: TRBJ1-1; v_gene: TRBV4-1; abundance: few
CDR3aa: CATTGLAGTTGELFF; CDR3nt: TGTGCCACCACGGGGTTGGCAGGGACCACCGGGGAGCTGTTTTTT; d_gene: .; j_gene: TRBJ2-2; v_gene: TRBV27; abundance: medium-sized
CDR3aa: CASSLGTGGPSPLHF; CDR3nt: TGTGCCAGCAGTTTGGGGACAGGTGGACCTTCACCCCTCCACTTT; d_gene: TRBD1; j_gene: TRBJ1-6; v_gene: TRBV6-6; abundance: few
CDR3aa: CASRSTQQAEAFF; CDR3nt: TGTGCCAGCAGGTCGACACAACAGGCTGAAGCTTTCTTT; d_gene: .; j_gene: TRBJ1-1; v_gene: TRBV7-8; abundance: .
CDR3aa: CASSPPGAYNEQFF; CDR3nt: TGTGCCAGCAGTCCCCCTGGGGCTTACAATGAGCAGTTCTTC; d_gene: .; j_gene: TRBJ2-1; v_gene: TRBV25-1; abundance: .
CDR3aa: CASSFLALSTGELFF; CDR3nt: TGTGCCAGCAGTTTCCTGGCCCTATCCACCGGGGAGCTGTTTTTT; d_gene: .; j_gene: TRBJ2-2; v_gene: TRBV27; abundance: many
CDR3aa: CASSSKRGQGGQNPDGYTF; CDR3nt: TGTGCCAGCAGCTCAAAGAGGGGACAGGGAGGTCAGAACCCGGATGGCTACACCTTC; d_gene: TRBD1; j_gene: TRBJ1-2; v_gene: TRBV6-6; abundance: once
CDR3aa: CAISESGKNEQFF; CDR3nt: TGCGCCATCAGTGAGTCCGGCAAAAATGAGCAGTTCTTC; d_gene: .; j_gene: TRBJ2-1; v_gene: TRBV10-3; abundance: .